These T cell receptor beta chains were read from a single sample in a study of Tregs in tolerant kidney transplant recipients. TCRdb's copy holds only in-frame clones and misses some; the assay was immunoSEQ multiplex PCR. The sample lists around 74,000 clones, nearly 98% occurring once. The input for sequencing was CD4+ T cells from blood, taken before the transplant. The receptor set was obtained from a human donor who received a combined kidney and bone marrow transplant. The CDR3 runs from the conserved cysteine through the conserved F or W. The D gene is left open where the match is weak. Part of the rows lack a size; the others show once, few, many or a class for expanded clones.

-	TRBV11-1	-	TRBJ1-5	TGTGCCAGCAGCTTAGGTGGCGGGAGAAATCAGCCCCAGCATTTT	CASSLGGGRNQPQHF
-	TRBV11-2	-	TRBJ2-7	TGTGCCAGCAGCTTCCAGAACGAGCAGTACTTC	CASSFQNEQYF
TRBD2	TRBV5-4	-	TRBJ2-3	TGTGCCAGCAGCCCGGGACTAGCGGGGGGACGGACAGATACGCAGTATTTT	CASSPGLAGGRTDTQYF
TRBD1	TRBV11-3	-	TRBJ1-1	TGTGCCAGCACTCCCGGCGGGGACAGGGAGAACACTGAAGCTTTCTTT	CASTPGGDRENTEAFF
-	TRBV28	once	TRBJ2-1	TGTGCCAGCAACTTCCAGGGCTCCTACAATGAGCAGTTCTTC	CASNFQGSYNEQFF
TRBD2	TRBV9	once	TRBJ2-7	TGTGCCAGCAGCGGAGGGACTAGCGGGACCTACGAGCAGTACTTC	CASSGGTSGTYEQYF
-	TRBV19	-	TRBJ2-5	TGTGCCAGTGGTCCTTGGGGAGGGGGACAAGAGACCCAGTACTTC	CASGPWGGGQETQYF
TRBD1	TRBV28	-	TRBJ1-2	TGTGCCAGCAGTTCGGGACAGGTTTCGGGCTACACCTTC	CASSSGQVSGYTF
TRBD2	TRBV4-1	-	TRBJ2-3	TGCGCCAGCAGCCAAGAGCGCGGGAGTTTGCTATACTCTAAAACAGATACGCAGTATTTT	CASSQERGSLLYSKTDTQYF
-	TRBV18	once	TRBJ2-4	TGTGCCAGCTCACTCTCCCTGCAGGGGTCGACGGGCATTCAGTACTTC	CASSLSLQGSTGIQYF
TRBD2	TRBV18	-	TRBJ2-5	TGTGCCAGCTCACCCTTGGGACTATCCTCAGAGACCCAGTACTTC	CASSPLGLSSETQYF
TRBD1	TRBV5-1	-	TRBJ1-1	TGCGCCAGCAGCAGCTACAGGGGTATTGACACTGAAGCTTTCTTT	CASSSYRGIDTEAFF
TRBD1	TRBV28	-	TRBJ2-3	TGTGCCAGCAGTCTCACCAGGGGGATGGGCACAGATACGCAGTATTTT	CASSLTRGMGTDTQYF
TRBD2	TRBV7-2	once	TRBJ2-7	TGTGCCAGCAGCTTAGGGGGGGGACCTTCGATACGCGGCGAGCAGTACTTC	CASSLGGGPSIRGEQYF
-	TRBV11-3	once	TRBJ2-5	TGTGCCAGCAGCCCCCTCCGGGCAGGGAAAGAGACCCAGTACTTC	CASSPLRAGKETQYF
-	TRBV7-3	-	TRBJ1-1	TGTGCCAGCAGCTTAGGAGCGAACACTGAAGCTTTCTTT	CASSLGANTEAFF
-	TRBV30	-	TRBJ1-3	TGTGCCTGGAGTGGACGAGGGGGAGCTGGAAACACCATATATTTT	CAWSGRGGAGNTIYF
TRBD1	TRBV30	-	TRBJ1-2	TGTGCCTGGTCTTATCCGGGGACAGGACTTAACTATGGCTACACCTTC	CAWSYPGTGLNYGYTF
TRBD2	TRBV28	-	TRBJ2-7	TGTGCCAGCAGTAGGACTAGCGGGGGGGTGCGGGAGCAGTACTTC	CASSRTSGGVREQYF
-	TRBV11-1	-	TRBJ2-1	TGTGCCAGCAGCTTTGGGACACCCATCAGCAATGAGCAGTTCTTC	CASSFGTPISNEQFF
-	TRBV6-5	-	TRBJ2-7	TGTGCCAGCAGTTTACGGCGGGGCAGCTCCTACGAGCAGTACTTC	CASSLRRGSSYEQYF
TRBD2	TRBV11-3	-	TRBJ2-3	TGTGCCAGCAGCTTGACGGGGACTAGCGGGACTGCAGATACGCAGTATTTT	CASSLTGTSGTADTQYF
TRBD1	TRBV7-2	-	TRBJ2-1	TGTGCCAGCAGCTTAGAGGCGGGCAGGGGGCCTGAGCAGTTCTTC	CASSLEAGRGPEQFF
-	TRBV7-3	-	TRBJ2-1	TGTGCCAGCAGCTCGCACGGGCTAGCAGGTGAGCAGTTCTTC	CASSSHGLAGEQFF
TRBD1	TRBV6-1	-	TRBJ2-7	TGTGCCAGCACTAGACAGGGGGGCGACTACGAGCAGTACTTC	CASTRQGGDYEQYF
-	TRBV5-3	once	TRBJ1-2	TGTGCCAGAAGCAGCCTCGGGACCCGGGGGGGCTACACCTTC	CARSSLGTRGGYTF
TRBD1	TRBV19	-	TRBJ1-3	TGTGCCAGTGGGACAGGGCTCAGCTCTGGAAACACCATATATTTT	CASGTGLSSGNTIYF
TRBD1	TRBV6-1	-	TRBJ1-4	TGTGCCAGCAGTATCCGGGACAGGAAGGACGAAAAACTGTTTTTT	CASSIRDRKDEKLFF
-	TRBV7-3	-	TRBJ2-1	TGTGCCACTGCGGCTTCCTCCTACAATGAGCAGTTCTTC	CATAASSYNEQFF
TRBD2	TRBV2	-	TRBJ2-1	TGTGCCAGCAGTCCTCCATGGACTAGCGGGAGCTCCTACAATGAGCAGTTCTTC	CASSPPWTSGSSYNEQFF
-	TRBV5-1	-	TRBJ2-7	TGCGCCAGCAGTTTCTCCGGGGAGAGAGAGCAGTACTTC	CASSFSGEREQYF
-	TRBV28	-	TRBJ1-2	TGTGCCGTCTCCGGAACGAAGGGAGGTGAGCGTGGCTACACCTTC	CAVSGTKGGERGYTF
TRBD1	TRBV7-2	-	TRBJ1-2	TGTGCCAGCAGCCCAAAAATCCGGGACAGGGGGCACGGCTACACCTTC	CASSPKIRDRGHGYTF
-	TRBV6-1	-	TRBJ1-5	TGTGCCAGCAGATTGACAGATCATAGCAATCAGCCCCAGCATTTT	CASRLTDHSNQPQHF
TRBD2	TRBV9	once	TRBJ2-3	TGTGCCAGCAGCGTAGCTAGCGGGGGGCTGGCAGATACGCAGTATTTT	CASSVASGGLADTQYF
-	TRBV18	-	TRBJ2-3	TGTGCCAGCTCACCGACAGGACGAGACACAGATACGCAGTATTTT	CASSPTGRDTDTQYF
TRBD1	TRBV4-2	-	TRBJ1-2	TGTGCCAGCAGCCAAGATAGGACAGGGCGGTATGGCTACACCTTC	CASSQDRTGRYGYTF
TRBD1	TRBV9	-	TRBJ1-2	TGTGCCAGCAGCCGGACAGGGGAGGGGTATGGCTACACCTTC	CASSRTGEGYGYTF
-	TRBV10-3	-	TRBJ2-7	TGTGCCACACAGAGCTCCTACGAGCAGTACTTC	CATQSSYEQYF
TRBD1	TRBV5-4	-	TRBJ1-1	TGTGCCAGCAGCCCGGGGGACAGGGTGAACACTGAAGCTTTCTTT	CASSPGDRVNTEAFF
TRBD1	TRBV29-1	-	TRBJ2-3	TGCAGCGTCGACAGGGGCAAGACAGATACGCAGTATTTT	CSVDRGKTDTQYF
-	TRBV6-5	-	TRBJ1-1	TGTGCCAGCTTAGACAGATTCGAAGCTTTCTTT	CASLDRFEAFF
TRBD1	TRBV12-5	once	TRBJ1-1	TGTGCTAGTGGTACACAGGGGGCGCCTACTGAAGCTTTCTTT	CASGTQGAPTEAFF
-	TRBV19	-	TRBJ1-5	TGTGCCAGTAGTATTGAGGGCCTATATCAGCCCCAGCATTTT	CASSIEGLYQPQHF